This T cell receptor (beta chain) appears in the sequencing data of a study of T cell repertoires in cytomegalovirus infection. Study-wide background: Both CMV infection and a matching HLA type were indicated by public TCR beta signatures.

Germline-derived CDR1 and CDR2 are SGHNT and YENEEA. This CDR3 comprises 15 residues. J lost 0 bases, V lost 5 bases, and 2 bases had no gene match. TCRdb fed the reads into MiXCR, producing one record per CDR3 protein. Of nearly 450,000 distinct CDR3 sequences listed, under 40% were seen once; the top ten hold roughly 13%. This chain links TRBV11-3 with TRBJ2-1, with 9 bases identical to TRBD1. The sample consisted of PBMCs. This receptor was obtained from a human donor in good health (CMV status not recorded). Some clones in this sample may be carry-over from other donors' samples. CDR3 amino acids: CASSGQGPSYNEQFF. The DNA of the CDR3 is TGTGCCAGCAGCGGACAGGGGCCCTCCTACAATGAGCAGTTCTTC.